One and the same sample provided the 15 T cell receptor beta chains below, sequenced in a study of OX40 agonist ivuxolimab in advanced cancers. Assay used: immunoSEQ multiplex PCR; TCRdb lists only in-frame clones, some missing. The sample holds about 62,000 clones; about 92% are singletons and the top ten take about an eighth. Specimen: CD4+ or CD8+ T cells sorted from blood, collected in a trial of the OX40 agonist ivuxolimab. Receptor source: an adult with an advanced solid tumor such as melanoma, head and neck, liver or kidney cancer.

The gene calls are TRBV4-1 and TRBJ2-2, with 7 bases aligning to TRBD2. V was clipped by 1 base and J by 3 bases; unmatched bases: 5. The CDR3 runs 16 residues. Germline V gene sequence: CDR1 MGHRA, CDR2 YSYEKL. The CDR3 spells CASSQVWGRDTGELFF. DNA for the CDR3: TGCGCCAGCAGCCAAGTTTGGGGGAGGGACACCGGGGAGCTGTTTTTT.

This chain connects TRBV7-8 to TRBJ2-5, with D maybe TRBD2 (6 bases). V was cut by 1 base and J by 5 bases, with 11 bases left in between. The germline V gene encodes CDR1 SGHVS and CDR2 FQNEAQ. The CDR3 extends over 14 amino acids. CDR3 sequence reads: CASSLGGGVETQYF. The CDR3 nucleotides are TGTGCCAGCAGCTTAGGTGGAGGGGTCGAGACCCAGTACTTC.

This rearrangement joins TRBV7-9 to TRBJ1-1, with TRBD1 matching over 7 bases. Germline V lookup: CDR1 SEHNR, CDR2 FQNEAQ (reference sequence). The CDR3 is made up of 15 amino acids. With V trimmed by 2 bases and J by 3 bases, 6 bases remained unmatched. The CDR3 DNA follows: TGTGCCAGCAGCTTAAAAGGACAGGTTGACACTGAAGCTTTCTTT. Its translation is CASSLKGQVDTEAFF.

The rearrangement joins TRBV29-1 to TRBJ1-1; D ambiguous. Trimming shortened V by 1 base and J by 1 base, and 7 bases separated the two germline ends. Germline CDR1 and CDR2: SQVTM and ANQGSEA. There are 13 residues in the CDR3. The CDR3, as DNA: TGCAGCGTTGAAGGCAGAGGGAACACTGAAGCTTTCTTT. Translated: CSVEGRGNTEAFF.

The V and J genes are TRBV7-9 and TRBJ2-5, with 10 nucleotides matching TRBD2. J was trimmed by 4 bases and V by 4 bases; bases with no gene match: 6. The V gene's germline CDR1 is SEHNR and CDR2 FQNEAQ (reference sequence). The CDR3 sequence is 15 residues long. The CDR3 nucleotides read TGTGCCAGCAGCTGGCTAGCGGGGGACTCAGAGACCCAGTACTTC. Translating gives CASSWLAGDSETQYF.

The J gene is TRBJ2-6, the V gene TRBV19, with a possible D match to TRBD2 (5 bases). Between the trimmed V and J ends, which lost 3 bases and 12 bases, there was a span of 21 bases. The CDR3 spans 16 residues. Germline-derived CDR1 and CDR2 are LNHDA and SQIVND (reference sequence). This CDR3 is CASSIGLQLTASVLTF. CDR3 DNA: TGTGCCAGTAGTATCGGACTCCAACTTACAGCGAGCGTCCTGACTTTC.

The chain couples TRBV6-1 to TRBJ2-2, with D tentatively TRBD2 (6 bases). CDR1 and CDR2 from the germline V gene are MNHNS and SASEGT. The CDR3 consists of 14 residues. V was clipped by 3 bases and J by 6 bases, with 11 bases between them. CDR3 coding DNA: TGTGCCAGCAGTGATTCTAGCGTTGCCGGGGAGCTGTTTTTT. This translates into CASSDSSVAGELFF.

The CDR3 DNA sequence: TGTGCCAGCAGCTTAGGGACAGCCGGCACTGAAGCTTTCTTT. The encoded protein is CASSLGTAGTEAFF. The chain employs TRBV5-4 and TRBJ1-1; 7 positions agree with TRBD1. CDR3 length equals 14 residues. J was trimmed by 4 bases and V by 2 bases; bases with no gene match: 5. Germline loops: CDR1 SGHNT, CDR2 YYREEE (reference sequence).

CDR3: CSVPGTGKPHYGYTF. The CDR3 DNA reads as TGCAGCGTCCCCGGGACAGGGAAACCCCACTATGGCTACACCTTC. The chain couples TRBV29-1 to TRBJ1-2; 9 bases fit TRBD1. The CDR3 sequence is 15 residues long. V lost 6 bases and J lost 3; bases outside the gene matches: 11. The V gene's germline CDR1 is SQVTM and CDR2 ANQGSEA.

The V gene is TRBV7-9, the J gene TRBJ2-7; TRBD2 aligns across 13 bases. The germline V gene has CDR1 SEHNR and CDR2 FQNEAQ (reference sequence). J was trimmed by 0 bases and V by 5 bases; bases with no gene match: 10. This CDR3 is 18 amino acids long. CDR3 sequence reads: CASSDRLAGGPLSYEQYF. Here the CDR3 DNA reads TGTGCCAGCAGCGACCGACTAGCGGGGGGCCCACTCTCCTACGAGCAGTACTTC. Filled out from reference TRBV7-9 and TRBJ2-7, the complete variable domain reads DTGVSQNPRHKITKRGQNVTFRCDPISEHNRLYWYRQTLGQGPEFLTYFQNEAQLEKSRLLSDRFSAERPKGSFSTLEIQRTEQGDSAMYLCASSDRLAGGPLSYEQYFGPGTRLTVT.

This chain uses TRBV2 with TRBJ1-2; perhaps TRBD1 as D (6 bases). The CDR3 is made up of 15 amino acids. Germline V gene lookup returns CDR1 SNHLY and CDR2 FYNNEI. Trimming removed 8 bases at V and 2 bases at J, with 18 bases between. The chain's CDR3 is CASGIPGDPNYGYTF. The CDR3 nucleotides are TGTGCCAGCGGGATCCCAGGGGACCCCAACTATGGCTACACCTTC.

This chain connects TRBV7-3 to TRBJ2-1, with D uncertain. Trimming shortened V by 2 bases and J by 8 bases, and 10 bases separated the two germline ends. Germline-derived CDR1 and CDR2 are SGHTA and FQGTGA. The CDR3 contains 13 residues. In DNA, the CDR3 is TGTGCCAGCAGCTTACTAGGCAACGATGAGCAGTTCTTC. It translates to CASSLLGNDEQFF.

V gene TRBV7-7 combines with J gene TRBJ2-1, with TRBD1 as a possible D gene (5 bases). The V end was cut by 2 bases, the J end by 6 bases, with 14 bases between. CDR1 and CDR2 from the germline V gene are SSHAT and FNYEAQ (reference sequence). The CDR3 loop spans 15 amino acids. In DNA form, the CDR3 reads TGTGCCAGCAGCTTATCCCAAGGGGCGCCCAATGAGCAGTTCTTC. Translation gives CASSLSQGAPNEQFF.

The rearrangement links TRBV2 to TRBJ2-1; 11 positions agree with TRBD2. The CDR3 has 16 residues. After removal of 10 bases from V and 5 bases from J, the junction contained 13 bases not matched to a gene. Looked up from germline, CDR1 is SNHLY and CDR2 is FYNNEI. Here the CDR3 DNA reads TGTGCCATTCGTCCCTTCACTAGCGGGGGCGACAATGAGCAGTTCTTC. Translating gives CAIRPFTSGGDNEQFF.

V usage is TRBV7-2 and J usage is TRBJ1-2; D gene ambiguous. The ends were cut back, 6 bases at V and 0 bases at J, with 14 bases in the middle. Germline V CDR1 and CDR2: SGHTA, FQGNSA. This CDR3 contains 15 residues. CDR3 sequence reads: CASRRARGTNYGYTF. DNA of the CDR3: TGTGCCAGCAGGCGCGCCCGGGGTACTAACTATGGCTACACCTTC.